This TCR beta chain is drawn from a study of OX40 agonist ivuxolimab in advanced cancers. Overall study context: Each dose-escalation patient presented with hepatocellular carcinoma, melanoma, renal cell or head and neck cancer. Past anti-PD-1, anti-PD-L1 or anti-CTLA-4 therapy was accepted, and approximately 37% had received some. Partial responses were achieved by three patients: one hepatocellular carcinoma, two cutaneous melanoma.

Study findings and constraints: Among the nonresponders, some also had low normalized T-cell clonal expansion.

Note on this clone: As yet, its antigen is unknown.

The method was immunoSEQ multiplex PCR; TCRdb's version includes in-frame clones alone and lacks a portion of them. The data contain roughly 45,000 clones, 85% to 90% of them singletons. The germline V gene has CDR1 GTSNPN and CDR2 SVGIG (reference sequence). V was shortened by 1 base and J by 0 bases, with 9 bases between the two germline ends. The CDR3 length is 15 residues. This chain uses TRBV30 with TRBJ1-4; D unclear. Sequences were derived from CD4+ or CD8+ T cells sorted from blood, sampled in a trial of the OX40 agonist ivuxolimab. This TCR was recovered from an adult with an advanced solid tumor such as melanoma, head and neck, liver or kidney cancer. The CDR3, as DNA: TGTGCCTGGAGTGGCGGGCCAGCAACTAATGAAAAACTGTTTTTT. Its protein product is CAWSGGPATNEKLFF. The full variable domain, in which reference TRBV30 and TRBJ1-4 provide the parts outside the CDR3, is SQTIHQWPATLVQPVGSPLSLECTVEGTSNPNLYWYRQAAGRGLQLLFYSVGIGQISSEVPQNLSASRPQDRQFILSSKKLLLSDSGFYLCAWSGGPATNEKLFFGSGTQLSVL.